Each of the 28 T cell receptor beta chains below was sequenced from the same sample in a study of T cell responses to AZD1222 COVID-19 vaccine. The repertoire was sequenced with immunoSEQ multiplex PCR; TCRdb's copy has only in-frame clones and lacks some. Of about 68,000 clones in the sample, around nine tenths were seen once. Specimen: peripheral blood, collected on day 0 of AZD1222 vaccination. These receptors all come from an adult in good health.

This clone appeared a single time. The V call is TRBV7-8, the J call TRBJ2-2; TRBD2 matches at 13 bases. The CDR3 runs 15 residues. Germline assignment: CDR1 SGHVS and CDR2 FQNEAQ. The junction had 4 bases not matched to a gene; V was cut back by 5 bases and J by 7 bases. In nucleotides, the CDR3 is TGTGCCAGCAGCCCGGGACTAGCGGGAATCGGGGAGCTGTTTTTT. Amino acid sequence: CASSPGLAGIGELFF.

This sequence joins TRBV3-1 (or the pseudogene TRBV3-2) and TRBJ1-6, with 7 bases fitting TRBD1. This CDR3 is built from 14 residues. V dropped 1 base and J dropped 8; count of bases not matched to a gene: 2. Germline V gene lookup returns CDR1 LGHDT and CDR2 YNNKEL (reference sequence). The CDR3: CASSQVQGDSPLHF. In nucleotides, the CDR3 is TGTGCCAGCAGCCAAGTCCAGGGGGATTCACCCCTCCACTTT.

This chain joins TRBV6-2 or TRBV6-3 and TRBJ2-2; D remains unclear. The V and J ends lost 3 bases and 0 bases respectively, with 14 bases between them. In germline, CDR1 is MNHEY, CDR2 SVGEGT. The CDR3 is 17 amino acids. Written as DNA, the CDR3 is TGTGCCAGCAGTTATAGTCCCCGACGGGCGAACACCGGGGAGCTGTTTTTT. This gives the protein CASSYSPRRANTGELFF.

The chain employs TRBV27 and TRBJ1-2, with D uncertain. CDR1 is MNHEY and CDR2 is SMNVEV in the germline V gene (reference sequence). The CDR3 has 13 amino acids. V was shortened by 2 bases and J by 4 bases, with 8 bases between the two germline ends. Here the CDR3 DNA reads TGTGCCAGCAGTTTAGGAGGGTCCTATGGCTACACCTTC. This codes for CASSLGGSYGYTF.

V and J are TRBV4-3 and TRBJ2-1; 9 positions agree with TRBD2. Germline CDR1 is LGHNA and CDR2 is YSLEER. Trimming cost V 2 bases and J 2 bases; bases outside gene matches: 10. The CDR3 spans 18 residues. The DNA for the CDR3 is TGCGCCAGCAGCCAATCGAGGCGGGAGGGAACCGCCTACAATGAGCAGTTCTTC. Translating gives CASSQSRREGTAYNEQFF.

This chain connects TRBV29-1 to TRBJ1-2, with D tentatively TRBD1 (5 bases). Germline CDR1 reads SQVTM; CDR2 reads ANQGSEA. Trimming cost V 4 bases and J 0 bases, with 21 bases left between them. This CDR3 spans 17 amino acids. The CDR3 DNA follows: TGCAGCGTTGGCGTTGGAACTTGGGGCACTCCTAACTATGGCTACACCTTC. Protein: CSVGVGTWGTPNYGYTF.

There are a few counts of this clone. This sequence joins TRBV4-2 and TRBJ1-5; possibly TRBD1 for D (5 bases). V lost 5 bases and J lost 3, with 8 bases in between. This CDR3 is built from 13 residues. CDR1 LGHNA and CDR2 YNFKEQ come from the germline V gene. This CDR3 is CASSWGSNQPQHF. Here the CDR3 DNA reads TGTGCCAGCAGCTGGGGGTCCAATCAGCCCCAGCATTTT.

This rearrangement joins TRBV12-3 or TRBV12-4 to TRBJ1-5; D not resolved. V was shortened by 2 bases and J by 7 bases, with 9 bases between the two germline ends. The CDR3 spans 13 residues. The CDR3 nucleotides read TGTGCCAGCAGTTTACTGATCCGCCAGCCCCAGCATTTT. Translating it yields CASSLLIRQPQHF.

For the CDR3, the DNA is TGTGCCAGCAAGTTGGGCCTGAATGAGCAGTTCTTC. It codes for CASKLGLNEQFF. This chain connects TRBV27 to TRBJ2-1; no firm D call. This CDR3 has 12 residues. Germline CDR1 and CDR2: MNHEY and SMNVEV (reference sequence). Trimming removed 7 bases from V and 7 bases from J, with 11 bases in between.

V is TRBV5-1 and J is TRBJ2-5, with D hard to call. CDR1 SGHRS and CDR2 YFSETQ come from the germline V gene. This CDR3 spans 13 amino acids. Trimming took off 2 bases at V and 5 bases at J, with 10 bases between the two ends. This CDR3 is CASSLSPWETQYF. The CDR3 DNA reads as TGCGCCAGCAGCTTATCCCCATGGGAGACCCAGTACTTC.

V and J are TRBV6-4 and TRBJ2-2; D not resolved. V lost 4 bases to trimming and J lost 3 bases, with 6 bases between them. CDR1 is MRHNA, CDR2 SNTAGT, per germline. The CDR3 has 13 residues. The DNA for the CDR3 is TGTGCCAGCAGTGGGACCGACACCGGGGAGCTGTTTTTT. Its protein product is CASSGTDTGELFF.

The chain carries TRBV27 and TRBJ2-5; TRBD2 agrees at 7 bases. Germline assignment: CDR1 MNHEY and CDR2 SMNVEV (reference sequence). Losses at the gene ends were 7 bases for V and 1 base for J; bases not matched to a gene: 12. This CDR3 has 16 amino acids. CDR3 DNA sequence: TGTGCCAGCACCTTATCAGCATGGGAGGGCCAAGAGACCCAGTACTTC. Residues: CASTLSAWEGQETQYF.

The V and J genes are TRBV28 and TRBJ1-5; D call uncertain. V was pared by 5 bases and J by 10 bases, with 21 bases between. The CDR3 is 15 amino acids. Germline CDR1 and CDR2: MDHEN and SYDVKM. CDR3 sequence: CASSPWAKTRKPQHF. CDR3 coding DNA: TGTGCCAGCAGTCCCTGGGCCAAAACAAGAAAACCCCAGCATTTT.

V gene TRBV11-2 combines with J gene TRBJ2-5, with D maybe TRBD2 (6 bases). Per the germline V gene, CDR1 is SGHAT and CDR2 is FQNNGV. V was clipped by 7 bases and J by 2 bases, with 17 bases between them. The CDR3 is 15 residues long. The CDR3, as DNA: TGTGCCAGCACCCGGGGAACACGGGGGCAAGAGACCCAGTACTTC. Protein: CASTRGTRGQETQYF.

The chain joins TRBV2 to TRBJ1-1; D uncertain. V lost 6 bases and J 1 base, leaving 9 bases between the germline ends. CDR1 and CDR2 from the germline V gene are SNHLY and FYNNEI. This CDR3 is built from 13 residues. The chain's CDR3 is CASRKAENTEAFF. The CDR3 DNA sequence: TGTGCCAGCAGGAAGGCAGAGAACACTGAAGCTTTCTTT.

This rearrangement joins TRBV6-1 to TRBJ1-5; D unresolved. The V end lost 2 bases, the J end lost 3 bases, and 5 bases lay between the germline ends. Germline values: CDR1 MNHNS, CDR2 SASEGT. The length of the CDR3 is 13 residues. CDR3 sequence reads: CASSERSNQPQHF. In DNA, the CDR3 is TGTGCCAGCAGTGAAAGGTCCAATCAGCCCCAGCATTTT.

This sequence joins TRBV3-1 (or the pseudogene TRBV3-2) and TRBJ1-6; maybe TRBD1 (5 bases). Germline CDR1 LGHDT, CDR2 YNNKEL (reference sequence). V was pared by 3 bases and J by 5 bases, with 8 bases between. The CDR3 is 14 amino acids. The CDR3 loop is CASSQGPDNSPLHF. CDR3 coding DNA: TGTGCCAGCAGCCAGGGGCCGGATAATTCACCCCTCCACTTT.

The CDR3 reads CASSVEPKNAQYF. Here the CDR3 DNA reads TGTGCCAGCAGCGTCGAACCTAAAAACGCGCAGTATTTT. V usage is TRBV9 and J usage is TRBJ2-3; D is ambiguous. Germline-derived CDR1 and CDR2 are SGDLS and YYNGEE. The V end was cut by 2 bases, the J end by 10 bases, with 14 bases between. The CDR3 totals 13 residues.

Comments on this clone: One junction end disagrees with the germline gene, perhaps due to a read error. The J gene is TRBJ1-3, the V gene TRBV7-9; D perhaps matches TRBD1 (5 bases). Germline V gene lookup returns CDR1 SEHNR and CDR2 FQNEAQ (reference sequence). The CDR3 loop spans 12 amino acids. The CDR3 bases are TGTGCCAGCAGCTTAGGATCCGGGACTTGTAATTTT. This sequence encodes CASSLGSGTCNF.

The chain uses TRBV12-3 or TRBV12-4 and TRBJ1-1; the D gene is possibly TRBD1 (5 bases). The CDR3 spans 12 residues. Trimming took 7 bases from V and 4 from J, leaving 10 bases between them. CDR3 in amino acids: CASIRGGTEAFF. In nucleotides, the CDR3 is TGTGCCAGCATCCGGGGGGGCACTGAAGCTTTCTTT.

This chain joins TRBV24-1 and TRBJ1-2, with D possibly being TRBD1 (5 bases). The CDR3 covers 14 residues. Germline CDR1 and CDR2: KGHDR and SFDVKD. The V end was cut by 0 bases, the J end by 4 bases, with 8 bases between. CDR3 residues: CATSDLSRGYGYTF. The CDR3, as DNA: TGTGCCACCAGTGATTTGAGTAGGGGCTATGGCTACACCTTC.

V gene TRBV10-3 combines with J gene TRBJ2-5, with D hard to call. The ends were cut back, 0 bases at V and 2 bases at J, with 16 bases in the middle. Germline CDR1 is ENHRY and CDR2 is SYGVKD. The CDR3 length is 17 residues. In DNA form, the CDR3 reads TGTGCCATCAGTGAGTCTAGGTGGGGTGAGGAACAAGAGACCCAGTACTTC. It encodes CAISESRWGEEQETQYF.

The chain uses TRBV27 and TRBJ2-7, with 8 bases fitting TRBD2. V lost 2 bases, J lost 7 bases, and 13 bases stayed unmatched. The CDR3 loop spans 16 amino acids. The germline gives CDR1 MNHEY, CDR2 SMNVEV (reference sequence). CDR3 residues: CASSLVVGRASGEQYF. The CDR3 region has the DNA TGTGCCAGCAGTTTAGTCGTCGGGAGGGCCTCCGGAGAGCAGTACTTC.

This clone qualifies as medium-sized. This rearrangement joins TRBV10-2 to TRBJ2-1; a possible D gene is TRBD2 (6 bases). Trimming took 4 bases from V and 7 from J, leaving 20 bases between them. The germline V gene has CDR1 WSHSY and CDR2 SAAADI. The CDR3 extends over 16 amino acids. The CDR3, as DNA: TGCGCCAGCAGTGCCGGGACTCCGGACCTACCGAATGAGCAGTTCTTC. Amino acid sequence: CASSAGTPDLPNEQFF.

The J gene is TRBJ1-2, the V gene TRBV2; D ambiguous. Trimming left V 8 bases short and J 7 bases short, with 17 bases between. CDR3 length: 13 residues. Germline V gene lookup returns CDR1 SNHLY and CDR2 FYNNEI. CDR3: CASLVREIGGYTF. In DNA, the CDR3 is TGTGCCAGCCTTGTAAGGGAGATAGGTGGCTACACCTTC.

Only one count was recorded for this clone. This chain links TRBV2 with TRBJ1-5; 9 nucleotides align to TRBD1. This CDR3 is built from 16 residues. The ends lost 5 bases at V and 2 bases at J; junction bases unmatched: 7. CDR1 and CDR2 (germline): SNHLY, FYNNEI. The CDR3 nucleotides read TGTGCCAGCAGTCGGGAACAGGGGGCTGGCAATCAGCCCCAGCATTTT. This gives the protein CASSREQGAGNQPQHF.

V usage is TRBV6-6 and J usage is TRBJ2-7; the D call may be TRBD1 or TRBD2 (5 bases each). This CDR3 has 11 amino acids. Trimming took 8 bases from V and 4 from J, leaving 9 bases between them. Looked up from germline, CDR1 is MNHNY and CDR2 is SVGAGI (reference sequence). In nucleotides, the CDR3 is TGTGCCAGCGGGGGTAATTACGAGCAGTACTTC. Its translation: CASGGNYEQYF.

The chain employs TRBV6-1 and TRBJ1-3; no definite D call. CDR1 is MNHNS and CDR2 is SASEGT in the germline V gene. The V end was cut by 2 bases, the J end by 9 bases, with 8 bases between. There are 12 residues in the CDR3. In nucleotides, the CDR3 is TGTGCCAGCAGTGAATTTGGTGCCACCATATATTTT. Translation gives CASSEFGATIYF.